These 21 T cell receptor beta chains originate from one sample sequenced in a study of response to subunit inactivated influenza vaccine. From the RT-PCR reads, TCRdb called clonotypes with MiXCR, one entry per CDR3 protein. Of about 780,000 distinct CDR3 sequences in the sample, 18% were seen once. The source material was PBMCs from blood, sampled roughly 5 days after vaccination. The receptors originated from a man aged 45-65 years who received an inactivated influenza vaccine.

J is TRBJ2-2 and V is TRBV7-2; D not resolved. The CDR3 extends over 15 amino acids. Germline V gives CDR1 SGHTA, CDR2 FQGNSA. Trimming took off 5 bases at V and 1 base at J, with 11 bases between the two ends. The CDR3 loop is CASSADQRNTGELFF. In DNA form, the CDR3 reads TGTGCCAGCAGCGCAGACCAGAGGAACACCGGGGAGCTGTTTTTT.

The V call is TRBV27, the J call TRBJ2-1, with D possibly matching TRBD1 (6 bases). Germline values: CDR1 MNHEY, CDR2 SMNVEV (reference sequence). Trimming left V 5 bases short and J 0 bases short, with 11 bases between. The CDR3 runs to 15 residues. CDR3 sequence: CASSQDRFSYNEQFF. The CDR3 nucleotides read TGTGCCAGCAGTCAAGACAGGTTCTCCTACAATGAGCAGTTCTTC.

This rearrangement joins TRBV10-3 to TRBJ1-1; D gene ambiguous. V lost 2 bases and J lost 0, with 4 bases in between. CDR1 and CDR2 from the germline V gene are ENHRY and SYGVKD. This CDR3 has 13 residues. In nucleotides, the CDR3 is TGTGCCATCAGTGAGATTATGAACACTGAAGCTTTCTTT. This gives the protein CAISEIMNTEAFF.

This clonotype was detected a few times. This chain joins TRBV12-3 or TRBV12-4 and TRBJ2-3; 7 bases agree with TRBD1. V shed 8 bases, J shed 6 bases, and the junction held 5 bases outside the gene matches. The CDR3 is 12 residues long. CDR3 DNA: TGTGCCAGCTTACAGGGGCGCGATACGCAGTATTTT. Its protein is CASLQGRDTQYF.

This chain joins TRBV28 and TRBJ1-2, with 12 bases identical to TRBD1. The length of the CDR3 is 16 residues. Germline-derived CDR1 and CDR2 are MDHEN and SYDVKM. The junction had 4 bases not matched to a gene; V was cut back by 3 bases and J by 2 bases. As DNA, the CDR3 is TGTGCCAGCAGTTTTGAGGGGACAGGGGGCAACTATGGCTACACCTTC. Its translation is CASSFEGTGGNYGYTF.

There are a few counts of this clonotype. In DNA, the CDR3 is TGTGCCAGCAGTGATCGGACAGGGGCTGAAGCTTTCTTT. Translated: CASSDRTGAEAFF. This chain joins TRBV6-1 and TRBJ1-1; 9 bases are shared with TRBD1. V trimming: 3 bases; J trimming: 6 bases; junction bases outside the gene matches: 2. CDR3 size: 13 residues. CDR1 MNHNS and CDR2 SASEGT come from the germline V gene.

The chain recombines TRBV15 with TRBJ2-1; 10 nucleotides align to TRBD2. This CDR3 is built from 18 residues. CDR1 and CDR2 (germline): LNHNV, YYDKDF (reference sequence). The V and J ends lost 0 bases and 5 bases, in that order; junction bases with no gene match: 10. The CDR3 region is CATSRDGYLAGVDNEQFF. CDR3 bases: TGTGCCACCAGCAGAGATGGCTACCTAGCGGGAGTCGACAATGAGCAGTTCTTC.

This clonotype showed up just a few times. The V gene is TRBV20-1, the J gene TRBJ1-2, with 8 bases fitting TRBD1. The CDR3 loop spans 13 amino acids. Trimming removed 7 bases from V and 0 bases from J; junction bases left unmatched: 4. Germline V lookup: CDR1 DFQATT, CDR2 SNEGSKA (reference sequence). The CDR3 DNA reads TGCAGTGTTAGGACAGGGTCTAACTATGGCTACACCTTC. Translating it yields CSVRTGSNYGYTF.

This clonotype occurred many times. CDR3 protein: CASGGNYGYTF. Written as DNA, the CDR3 is TGTGCCAGCGGCGGAAACTATGGCTACACCTTC. This sequence joins TRBV5-5 and TRBJ1-2; D is uncertain. Germline CDR1 SGHKS, CDR2 YYEKEE (reference sequence). V was cut by 7 bases and J by 2 bases, with 6 bases left in between. This CDR3 is 11 amino acids long.

Only a few counts were recorded for this clonotype. The chain uses TRBV6-5 and TRBJ1-4; D unresolved. The CDR3 runs 15 residues. V lost 2 bases and J lost 3, with 10 bases in between. Germline V gene lookup returns CDR1 MNHEY and CDR2 SVGAGI. The CDR3 region has the DNA TGTGCCAGCAGTTACCGGGAGTCAGCTAATGAAAAACTGTTTTTT. It specifies CASSYRESANEKLFF.

V usage is TRBV5-6 and J usage is TRBJ1-2, with TRBD1 matching over 9 bases. V shed 0 bases and J 4 bases; nucleotides not matched to a gene: 7. This CDR3 has 16 residues. Per the germline V gene, CDR1 is SGHDT and CDR2 is YYEEEE. CDR3 bases: TGTGCCAGCAGCTTGGGCTACAGGGGGCGAGGCTATGGCTACACCTTC. This encodes CASSLGYRGRGYGYTF. The full variable domain, its missing parts supplied by reference TRBV5-6 and TRBJ1-2, is DAGVTQSPTHLIKTRGQQVTLRCSPKSGHDTVSWYQQALGQGPQFIFQYYEEEERQRGNFPDRFSGHQFPNYSSELNVNALLLGDSALYLCASSLGYRGRGYGYTFGSGTRLTVV.

This clonotype was counted a few times. The rearrangement links TRBV6-5 to TRBJ2-1; D is possibly TRBD2 (6 bases). In germline, CDR1 is MNHEY, CDR2 SVGAGI. This CDR3 spans 12 amino acids. Trimming removed 2 bases from V and 10 bases from J, with 9 bases in between. Written as DNA, the CDR3 is TGTGCCAGCAGTTACAGGAGGGGAGAGCAGTTCTTC. Its protein is CASSYRRGEQFF.

The chain joins TRBV3-1 to TRBJ2-5, with TRBD2 identical over 7 bases. Germline V gene sequence: CDR1 LGHDT, CDR2 YNNKEL (reference sequence). The CDR3 covers 15 residues. The V gene end was trimmed by 3 bases and the J gene end by 5 bases; junction bases not matched to a gene: 9. CDR3 in DNA: TGTGCCAGCAGCCAGAGACTAGCCGGAACTGAGACCCAGTACTTC. It encodes CASSQRLAGTETQYF.

This clonotype was recorded a few times. This chain connects TRBV20-1 to TRBJ2-7; D is undetermined. V was cut by 6 bases and J by 3 bases, with 9 bases left in between. Germline loops: CDR1 DFQATT, CDR2 SNEGSKA (reference sequence). The CDR3 loop spans 11 amino acids. CDR3 in amino acids: CSAGDVYEQYF. For the CDR3, the DNA is TGCAGTGCCGGAGATGTCTACGAGCAGTACTTC.

The chain couples TRBV20-1 to TRBJ2-7; D ambiguous. The CDR3 extends over 13 amino acids. CDR1 and CDR2 (germline): DFQATT, SNEGSKA (reference sequence). V lost 1 base, J lost 4 bases, and 11 bases lay in between. This chain's CDR3 is CSARAFTTYEQYF. CDR3 nucleotides: TGCAGTGCTAGAGCGTTCACTACTTACGAGCAGTACTTC.

The chain carries TRBV21-1 and TRBJ2-7; the table gives TRBD2 as D, unverified against the DNA. TRBV21-1 is shown as a pseudogene. This CDR3 has 13 amino acids. As DNA, the CDR3 is TGTGCCAGCTTAGCGGACCTAACCTACGAGCAGTACTTC. It codes for CASLADLTYEQYF.

There are a few counts of this clonotype. V and J are TRBV4-3 and TRBJ2-1, with 12 bases matching TRBD2. Looked up from germline, CDR1 is LGHNA and CDR2 is YSLEER. The CDR3 is 17 residues long. V dropped 1 base and J dropped 3; count of bases not matched to a gene: 4. CDR3 loop: CASSQALAGGFYNEQFF. As DNA, the CDR3 is TGCGCCAGCAGCCAAGCCCTAGCGGGAGGGTTCTACAATGAGCAGTTCTTC.

The CDR3 loop is CASSFGDDGYTF. The CDR3 DNA reads TGCGCCAGCAGCTTCGGGGACGATGGCTACACCTTC. This chain connects TRBV5-1 to TRBJ1-2; D perhaps matches TRBD1 (5 bases). The CDR3 runs 12 residues. Germline V gene lookup returns CDR1 SGHRS and CDR2 YFSETQ. Deletions cut 2 bases from V and 6 bases from J, with 8 bases between. The full variable domain, rest sourced from reference TRBV5-1 and TRBJ1-2, is KAGVTQTPRYLIKTRGQQVTLSCSPISGHRSVSWYQQTPGQGLQFLFEYFSETQRNKGNFPGRFSGRQFSNSRSEMNVSTLELGDSALYLCASSFGDDGYTFGSGTRLTVV.

This clonotype occurred a few times. This chain connects TRBV4-3 to TRBJ2-7; 7 bases match TRBD1. V shed 5 bases and J 1 base; nucleotides not matched to a gene: 5. Germline V gives CDR1 LGHNA, CDR2 YSLEER. The CDR3 has 14 residues. CDR3 in amino acids: CASSKGDSSYEQYF. CDR3 in DNA: TGCGCCAGCAGCAAGGGGGACAGTTCCTACGAGCAGTACTTC.

This clonotype was detected only a few times. This chain connects TRBV4-3 to TRBJ1-4, with D hard to call. Germline assignment: CDR1 LGHNA and CDR2 YSLEER. The V gene lost 0 bases and the J gene lost 4 bases, with 12 bases spanning the gap. The CDR3 length is 16 residues. In nucleotides, the CDR3 is TGCGCCAGCAGCCAAGAGCGGGCCCCGAGTAATGAAAAACTGTTTTTT. Its translation is CASSQERAPSNEKLFF.

This clonotype has a handful of counts. The gene calls are TRBV6-6 and TRBJ1-2, with 10 bases aligning to TRBD1. V gave up 4 bases and J gave up 8 bases; unmatched junction bases: 4. The CDR3 extends over 13 amino acids. The germline CDR1 and CDR2 sequences are MNHNY and SVGAGI (reference sequence). The CDR3 coding sequence is TGTGCCAGCAGTTCCGGGACAGGGGTCGGCTACACCTTC. It translates to CASSSGTGVGYTF.